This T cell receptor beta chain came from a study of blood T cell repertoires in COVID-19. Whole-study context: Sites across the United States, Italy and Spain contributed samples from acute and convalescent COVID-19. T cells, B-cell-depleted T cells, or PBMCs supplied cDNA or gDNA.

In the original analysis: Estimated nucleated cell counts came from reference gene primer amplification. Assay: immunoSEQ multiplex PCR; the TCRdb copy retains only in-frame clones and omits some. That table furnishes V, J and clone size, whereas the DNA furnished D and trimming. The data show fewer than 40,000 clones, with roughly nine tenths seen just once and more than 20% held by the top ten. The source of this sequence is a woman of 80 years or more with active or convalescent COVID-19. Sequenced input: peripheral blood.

CDR3 coding DNA: TGTGCCTGGAACTCCGGGGGGCCCCAGCATTTT. This encodes CAWNSGGPQHF. The V and J genes are TRBV30 and TRBJ1-5; the D gene is possibly TRBD1 (5 bases). The germline gives CDR1 GTSNPN, CDR2 SVGIG (reference sequence). The CDR3 consists of 11 residues. Trimming left V 4 bases short and J 9 bases short, with 10 bases between. Variable domain in full (rest from reference TRBV30 and TRBJ1-5): SQTIHQWPATLVQPVGSPLSLECTVEGTSNPNLYWYRQAAGRGLQLLFYSVGIGQISSEVPQNLSASRPQDRQFILSSKKLLLSDSGFYLCAWNSGGPQHFGDGTRLSIL.